Listed below are T cell receptor beta chains from one sample, sequenced in a study of Tregs in tolerant kidney transplant recipients. The protocol was immunoSEQ multiplex PCR, while the TCRdb copy is restricted to in-frame clones and leaves out a portion. The sample holds about 78,000 clones, roughly 90% seen once. This specimen was Tregs from blood, taken before the transplant. These receptors originate from a human donor who received a combined kidney and bone marrow transplant. Each CDR3 is given with its conserved first and last residue. Each record gives: D gene, clone size, J gene, V gene, CDR3 DNA, CDR3 protein. A D gene is named only where the DNA matches it firmly. Clone size is not always given. Where it is, it says once, few, many or a class for expanded clones.

d_call: -
clone_size: -
j_call: TRBJ1-5
v_call: TRBV28
cdr3_nt: TGTGCCAGCTTCCTCAGGGGACAGCCCCAGCATTTT
cdr3_aa: CASFLRGQPQHF

d_call: TRBD2
clone_size: -
j_call: TRBJ2-7
v_call: TRBV6-6
cdr3_nt: TGTGCCAGCACCCGAGGCACGGGAGGGTTCAGCGAGCAGTACTTC
cdr3_aa: CASTRGTGGFSEQYF

d_call: -
clone_size: -
j_call: TRBJ2-1
v_call: TRBV29-1
cdr3_nt: TGCAGCGTAGCCTGGGGTGAGCAGTTCTTC
cdr3_aa: CSVAWGEQFF

d_call: -
clone_size: -
j_call: TRBJ1-1
v_call: TRBV18
cdr3_nt: TGTGCCAGCTCAACGGACACGAACACTGAAGCTTTCTTT
cdr3_aa: CASSTDTNTEAFF

d_call: TRBD2
clone_size: -
j_call: TRBJ2-1
v_call: TRBV7-2
cdr3_nt: TGTGCCAGCAGTGCCCGGACTAGCGGTTACAATGAGCAGTTCTTC
cdr3_aa: CASSARTSGYNEQFF

d_call: -
clone_size: -
j_call: TRBJ1-4
v_call: TRBV18
cdr3_nt: TGTGCCAGCACCTCAGGGGCAACTAATGAAAAACTGTTTTTT
cdr3_aa: CASTSGATNEKLFF

d_call: TRBD1
clone_size: -
j_call: TRBJ1-2
v_call: TRBV6-9
cdr3_nt: TGTGCCAGCAGTTACGGGACAGGGGCCTATGGCTACACCTTC
cdr3_aa: CASSYGTGAYGYTF

d_call: -
clone_size: once
j_call: TRBJ1-4
v_call: TRBV19
cdr3_nt: TGTGCCAGTAACCCGGGGGGGATTAATGAAAAACTGTTTTTT
cdr3_aa: CASNPGGINEKLFF

d_call: -
clone_size: -
j_call: TRBJ2-7
v_call: TRBV29-1
cdr3_nt: TGCAGCGCAAAGTCCTCGTTCAGTAACGAGCAGTACTTC
cdr3_aa: CSAKSSFSNEQYF

d_call: -
clone_size: -
j_call: TRBJ1-2
v_call: TRBV7-9
cdr3_nt: TGTGCCAGCAGCTTAGTGTACCATCAGGGTTCCAACTATGGCTACACCTTC
cdr3_aa: CASSLVYHQGSNYGYTF

d_call: -
clone_size: -
j_call: TRBJ1-1
v_call: TRBV7-2
cdr3_nt: TGTGCCAGCAGCTTAGCGTGGGGGCGAAAGTCGACTGAAGCTTTCTTT
cdr3_aa: CASSLAWGRKSTEAFF

d_call: TRBD1
clone_size: -
j_call: TRBJ2-7
v_call: TRBV29-1
cdr3_nt: TGCAGCGTCGCCGGGACAGGGACCGGCGAGCAGTACTTC
cdr3_aa: CSVAGTGTGEQYF

d_call: -
clone_size: -
j_call: TRBJ2-2
v_call: TRBV9
cdr3_nt: TGTGCCAGCAGTTTAGATGCGGGGAACACCGGGGAGCTGTTTTTT
cdr3_aa: CASSLDAGNTGELFF

d_call: TRBD1
clone_size: -
j_call: TRBJ1-4
v_call: TRBV28
cdr3_nt: TGTGCCAGCAGGCCACCCCCCACAGGGGGCGGAGAAAAACTGTTTTTT
cdr3_aa: CASRPPPTGGGEKLFF

d_call: TRBD2
clone_size: -
j_call: TRBJ2-2
v_call: TRBV5-4
cdr3_nt: TGTGCCAGCAGATGGACTAGCGGGAGTTTTGGCGGGGAGCTGTTTTTT
cdr3_aa: CASRWTSGSFGGELFF

d_call: TRBD2
clone_size: -
j_call: TRBJ2-1
v_call: TRBV5-1
cdr3_nt: TGCGCCAGCAGCATAAGCGGGAACGGCTACAATGAGCAGTTCTTC
cdr3_aa: CASSISGNGYNEQFF

d_call: TRBD1
clone_size: -
j_call: TRBJ2-7
v_call: TRBV2
cdr3_nt: TGTGCCAGCACTTTACTCCGGTGGGGACAGGGATCCTACGAGCAGTACTTC
cdr3_aa: CASTLLRWGQGSYEQYF

d_call: -
clone_size: -
j_call: TRBJ2-7
v_call: TRBV30
cdr3_nt: TGTGCCTGGAGAGCGTCCTACGAGCAGTACTTC
cdr3_aa: CAWRASYEQYF

d_call: -
clone_size: -
j_call: TRBJ2-2
v_call: TRBV4-3
cdr3_nt: TGCGCCAGCAGCCAAGAAGGGGGTGCCGGGGAGCTGTTTTTT
cdr3_aa: CASSQEGGAGELFF

d_call: -
clone_size: -
j_call: TRBJ1-1
v_call: TRBV10-3
cdr3_nt: TGTGCCATCAGTGGGGGGGATTTGAACACTGAAGCTTTCTTT
cdr3_aa: CAISGGDLNTEAFF

d_call: TRBD2
clone_size: -
j_call: TRBJ2-7
v_call: TRBV7-2
cdr3_nt: TGTGCCAGCAGCCGTTACGTTGCCGGGACTAGCGAGGCCTACGAGCAGTACTTC
cdr3_aa: CASSRYVAGTSEAYEQYF

d_call: TRBD2
clone_size: -
j_call: TRBJ2-1
v_call: TRBV19
cdr3_nt: TGTGCCAGCAAGGCGCAGGGTGGCGGGAGCTCCTACAATGAGCAGTTCTTC
cdr3_aa: CASKAQGGGSSYNEQFF

d_call: TRBD2
clone_size: -
j_call: TRBJ2-2
v_call: TRBV28
cdr3_nt: TGTGCCAGCAGTTCCCTAGCGGGAGTTTCCACCGGGGAGCTGTTTTTT
cdr3_aa: CASSSLAGVSTGELFF

d_call: -
clone_size: -
j_call: TRBJ2-7
v_call: TRBV11-2
cdr3_nt: TGTGCCAGCAGCCTACGGGGGGCGGGGGTCGCCTCCTACGAGCAGTACTTC
cdr3_aa: CASSLRGAGVASYEQYF

d_call: TRBD2
clone_size: -
j_call: TRBJ2-2
v_call: TRBV5-4
cdr3_nt: TGTGCCAGCAGCGCCCCGACTAGCGGAAGAAACACCGGGGAGCTGTTTTTT
cdr3_aa: CASSAPTSGRNTGELFF

d_call: -
clone_size: -
j_call: TRBJ2-7
v_call: TRBV6-5
cdr3_nt: TGTGCCAGCAGTTACGGGGCGAACTCCTACGAGCAGTACTTC
cdr3_aa: CASSYGANSYEQYF

d_call: -
clone_size: -
j_call: TRBJ2-1
v_call: TRBV15
cdr3_nt: TGTGCCACCAGCAGAGATCGGAACTTATGGGATGAGCAGTTCTTC
cdr3_aa: CATSRDRNLWDEQFF

d_call: TRBD2
clone_size: -
j_call: TRBJ2-1
v_call: TRBV28
cdr3_nt: TGTGCCACGACCCTGGGACTAGCGGGAGTCCGCAATGAGCAGTTCTTC
cdr3_aa: CATTLGLAGVRNEQFF

d_call: TRBD2
clone_size: -
j_call: TRBJ2-5
v_call: TRBV14
cdr3_nt: TGTGCCAGCAGCGACCTAGCGGGAAAAGAGACCCAGTACTTC
cdr3_aa: CASSDLAGKETQYF

d_call: TRBD1
clone_size: -
j_call: TRBJ2-2
v_call: TRBV5-1
cdr3_nt: TGCGCCAGCAGCACCGGACAGGGTTCGCCCGGGGAGCTGTTTTTT
cdr3_aa: CASSTGQGSPGELFF

d_call: TRBD1
clone_size: -
j_call: TRBJ1-1
v_call: TRBV6-5
cdr3_nt: TGTGCCAGCAGGGACAGGGGAGGGACTGAAGCTTTCTTT
cdr3_aa: CASRDRGGTEAFF

d_call: -
clone_size: -
j_call: TRBJ1-1
v_call: TRBV7-2
cdr3_nt: TGTGCCAGCAGCTTAGACAGGTTTGGCTCTGAAGCTTTCTTT
cdr3_aa: CASSLDRFGSEAFF

d_call: -
clone_size: once
j_call: TRBJ2-2
v_call: TRBV15
cdr3_nt: TGTGCCACCAGCAGAGAAGTCGGGAACACCGGGGAGCTGTTTTTT
cdr3_aa: CATSREVGNTGELFF

d_call: -
clone_size: -
j_call: TRBJ2-7
v_call: TRBV5-5
cdr3_nt: TGTGCCAGCAGCTACCTCAGGGGCGAGCAGTACTTC
cdr3_aa: CASSYLRGEQYF

d_call: TRBD1
clone_size: -
j_call: TRBJ2-1
v_call: TRBV7-2
cdr3_nt: TGTGCCAGCAGCCCGGGACAGTACAATGAGCAGTTCTTC
cdr3_aa: CASSPGQYNEQFF

d_call: -
clone_size: -
j_call: TRBJ2-3
v_call: TRBV28
cdr3_nt: TGTGCCAGCAGTTCCCAGGGACCTTTCGATACGCAGTATTTT
cdr3_aa: CASSSQGPFDTQYF

d_call: TRBD1
clone_size: -
j_call: TRBJ1-5
v_call: TRBV2
cdr3_nt: TGTGCCAGCAGTGAGAATCGGGACAGCTATCAGCCCCAGCATTTT
cdr3_aa: CASSENRDSYQPQHF

d_call: -
clone_size: -
j_call: TRBJ2-7
v_call: TRBV7-9
cdr3_nt: TGTGCCAGCAGCACTGGCCAGGGCGTGTACGAGCAGTACTTC
cdr3_aa: CASSTGQGVYEQYF

d_call: TRBD1
clone_size: -
j_call: TRBJ1-2
v_call: TRBV14
cdr3_nt: TGTGCCAGCAGCCATGGGACAGGGGGCTGGGGCACCTTC
cdr3_aa: CASSHGTGGWGTF

d_call: -
clone_size: -
j_call: TRBJ1-3
v_call: TRBV25-1
cdr3_nt: TGTGCCAGCAGTCCATCTAGCTCTGGAAACACCATATATTTT
cdr3_aa: CASSPSSSGNTIYF

d_call: -
clone_size: -
j_call: TRBJ1-5
v_call: TRBV30
cdr3_nt: TGTGCCTGGACGTTGGGGAGCAATCAGCCCCAGCATTTT
cdr3_aa: CAWTLGSNQPQHF

d_call: -
clone_size: -
j_call: TRBJ1-2
v_call: TRBV11-2
cdr3_nt: TGTGCCAGCAGCCCGGTCGGCTTTAACTATGGCTACACCTTC
cdr3_aa: CASSPVGFNYGYTF

d_call: -
clone_size: -
j_call: TRBJ2-7
v_call: TRBV27
cdr3_nt: TGTGCCAGCAGTTCCGGGACATTTAACCCCTACGAGCAGTACTTC
cdr3_aa: CASSSGTFNPYEQYF

d_call: TRBD2
clone_size: -
j_call: TRBJ2-1
v_call: TRBV27
cdr3_nt: TGTGCCAGCAGTTCTAGCGGGAGCTCCTACAATGAGCAGTTCTTC
cdr3_aa: CASSSSGSSYNEQFF

d_call: TRBD1
clone_size: -
j_call: TRBJ1-5
v_call: TRBV5-1
cdr3_nt: TGCGCCAGCAGCTTAATGGGACAGAGCAATCAGCCCCAGCATTTT
cdr3_aa: CASSLMGQSNQPQHF

d_call: TRBD1
clone_size: -
j_call: TRBJ2-3
v_call: TRBV6-6
cdr3_nt: TGTGCCAGCAGAAGGACAGGGGGCACAGATACGCAGTATTTT
cdr3_aa: CASRRTGGTDTQYF

d_call: TRBD1
clone_size: -
j_call: TRBJ2-7
v_call: TRBV7-9
cdr3_nt: TGTGCCAGCACCATGGGACAGGGGGTCACCTACGAGCAGTACTTC
cdr3_aa: CASTMGQGVTYEQYF

d_call: -
clone_size: once
j_call: TRBJ1-2
v_call: TRBV5-4
cdr3_nt: TGTGCCAGCAGCCTTCAATCCGGGCTGACGGTCCGTGGCTACACCTTC
cdr3_aa: CASSLQSGLTVRGYTF

d_call: TRBD2
clone_size: few
j_call: TRBJ2-3
v_call: TRBV19
cdr3_nt: TGTGCCAGTAGTAGCGGGAGCGGCACAGATACGCAGTATTTT
cdr3_aa: CASSSGSGTDTQYF

d_call: TRBD2
clone_size: -
j_call: TRBJ2-1
v_call: TRBV5-4
cdr3_nt: TGTGCCAGCAGCTTGATACTAGCGGGAGCTGGTGAGCAGTTCTTC
cdr3_aa: CASSLILAGAGEQFF

d_call: -
clone_size: -
j_call: TRBJ1-2
v_call: TRBV6-5
cdr3_nt: TGTGCCAGCAGTATGGAGTTTGGCTACACCTTC
cdr3_aa: CASSMEFGYTF

d_call: -
clone_size: once
j_call: TRBJ2-7
v_call: TRBV4-2
cdr3_nt: TGTGCCAGCAGCTTGTCGGCCCAGCTAGGAGAGCAGTACTTC
cdr3_aa: CASSLSAQLGEQYF

d_call: TRBD2
clone_size: -
j_call: TRBJ2-1
v_call: TRBV18
cdr3_nt: TGTGCCAGCTCACCGACTAGCGGGAGCTCCTACAATGAGCAGTTCTTC
cdr3_aa: CASSPTSGSSYNEQFF

d_call: -
clone_size: -
j_call: TRBJ2-1
v_call: TRBV28
cdr3_nt: TGTGCCAGCAGTTTTAGCCCTCGAGAGCAGTTCTTC
cdr3_aa: CASSFSPREQFF

d_call: -
clone_size: -
j_call: TRBJ1-1
v_call: TRBV5-4
cdr3_nt: TGTGCCAGCAGCTTGGAAGGGGTTGAAGCTTTCTTT
cdr3_aa: CASSLEGVEAFF